Below, one T cell receptor (beta chain) is given with its context. This table comes from immunoSEQ multiplex PCR, and its TCRdb copy is limited to in-frame clones, with some not included. The sample has about 64,000 clones; more than 75% are singletons. Participant-given clinical history determined each cohort assignment. This CDR3 contains 15 residues. The V gene lost 2 bases and the J gene lost 6 bases, with 15 bases spanning the gap. CDR1 and CDR2 from the germline V gene are SGHNT and YENEEA. This sample was taken from a study of blood T cell repertoires in COVID-19. The TCR comes from a woman aged 35 to 49 who had recovered from COVID-19. Sequenced input: PBMCs or T cells enriched from blood (not recorded which). J is TRBJ2-3 and V is TRBV11-3; possibly TRBD2 for D (6 bases). The CDR3 DNA sequence: TGTGCCAGCAGCTTACCCTCACCGGGGGTTGATACGCAGTATTTT. Translation gives CASSLPSPGVDTQYF.